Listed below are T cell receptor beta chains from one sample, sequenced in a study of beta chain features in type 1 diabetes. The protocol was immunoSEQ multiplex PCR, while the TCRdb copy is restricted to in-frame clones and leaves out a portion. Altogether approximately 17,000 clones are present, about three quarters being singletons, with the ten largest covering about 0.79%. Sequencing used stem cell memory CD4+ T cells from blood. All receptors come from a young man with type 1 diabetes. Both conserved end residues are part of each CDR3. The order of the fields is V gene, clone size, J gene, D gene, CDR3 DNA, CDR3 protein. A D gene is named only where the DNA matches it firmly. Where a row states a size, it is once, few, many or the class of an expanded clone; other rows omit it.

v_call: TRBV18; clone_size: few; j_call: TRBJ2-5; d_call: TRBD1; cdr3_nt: TGTGCCAGCTCACCGTACAGGGGGCTGGGGGAGACCCAGTACTTC; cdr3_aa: CASSPYRGLGETQYF
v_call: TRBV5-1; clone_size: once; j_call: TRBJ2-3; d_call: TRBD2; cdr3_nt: TGCGCCAGCAGCTCGCTGACTAGCGGGGGAGCAGGGGATACGCAGTATTTT; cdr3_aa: CASSSLTSGGAGDTQYF
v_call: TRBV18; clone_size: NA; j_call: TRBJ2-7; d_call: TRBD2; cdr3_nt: TGTGCCAGCTCACGGGGGACTAGCGTAGGGTACGAGCAGTACTTC; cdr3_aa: CASSRGTSVGYEQYF
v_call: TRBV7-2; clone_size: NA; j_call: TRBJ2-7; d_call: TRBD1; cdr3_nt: TGTGCCAGCAGTTATCTACCACTCGGGACAGGGGCCTACGAGCAGTACTTC; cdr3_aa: CASSYLPLGTGAYEQYF
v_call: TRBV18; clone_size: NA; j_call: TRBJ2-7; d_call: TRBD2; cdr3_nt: TGTGCCAGCTCACTTAGATCTAGCGGGGGTCCCTACGAGCAGTACTTC; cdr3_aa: CASSLRSSGGPYEQYF
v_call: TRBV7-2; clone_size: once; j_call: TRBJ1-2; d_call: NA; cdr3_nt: TGTGCCAGCAGCGTACAGGGAGTTGGGGGCTACACCTTC; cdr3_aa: CASSVQGVGGYTF
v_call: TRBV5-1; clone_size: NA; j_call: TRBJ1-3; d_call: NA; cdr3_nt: TGCGCCAGCAGCTTGACACCTGGAAACACCATATATTTT; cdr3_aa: CASSLTPGNTIYF
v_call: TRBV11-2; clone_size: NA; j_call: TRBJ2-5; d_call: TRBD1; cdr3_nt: TGTGCCAGCAGCTCGCTGGGACAGGGGTCTTCGGAGACCCAGTACTTC; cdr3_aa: CASSSLGQGSSETQYF
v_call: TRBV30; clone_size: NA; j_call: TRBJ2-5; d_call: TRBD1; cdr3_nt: TGTGCCTGGGCCGACAGGGGACAGACCCAGTACTTC; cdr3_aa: CAWADRGQTQYF
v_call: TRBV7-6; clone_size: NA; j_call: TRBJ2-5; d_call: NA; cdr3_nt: TGTGCCAGCAGCTCCCGGGTTGCAGAGACCCAGTACTTC; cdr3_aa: CASSSRVAETQYF
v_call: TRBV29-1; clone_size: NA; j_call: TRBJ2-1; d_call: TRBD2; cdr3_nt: TGCAGCGTATCTAGCGGGGGGCTCTACAATGAGCAGTTCTTC; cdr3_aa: CSVSSGGLYNEQFF